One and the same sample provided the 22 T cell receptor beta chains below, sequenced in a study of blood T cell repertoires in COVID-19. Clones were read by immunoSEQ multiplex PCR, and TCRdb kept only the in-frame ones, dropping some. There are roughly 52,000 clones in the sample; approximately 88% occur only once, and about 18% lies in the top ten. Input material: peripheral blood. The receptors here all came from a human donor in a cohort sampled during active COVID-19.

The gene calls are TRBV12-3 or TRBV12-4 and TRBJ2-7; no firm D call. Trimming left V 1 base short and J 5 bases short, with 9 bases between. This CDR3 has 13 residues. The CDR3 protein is CASSLGQAHEQYF. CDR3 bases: TGTGCCAGCAGTTTAGGTCAGGCCCACGAGCAGTACTTC.

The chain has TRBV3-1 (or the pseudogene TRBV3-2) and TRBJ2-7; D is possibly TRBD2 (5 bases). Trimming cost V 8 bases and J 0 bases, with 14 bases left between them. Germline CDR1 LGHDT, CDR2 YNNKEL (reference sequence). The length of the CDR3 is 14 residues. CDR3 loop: CASGNPGSSYEQYF. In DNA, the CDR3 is TGTGCCAGCGGCAATCCGGGGAGCTCCTACGAGCAGTACTTC.

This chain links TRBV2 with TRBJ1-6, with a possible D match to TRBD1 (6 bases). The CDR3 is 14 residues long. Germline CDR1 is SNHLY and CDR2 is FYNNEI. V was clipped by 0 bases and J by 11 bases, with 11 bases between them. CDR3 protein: CASSEAAGETPLHF. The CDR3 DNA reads TGTGCCAGCAGTGAAGCGGCAGGGGAGACACCCCTCCACTTT.

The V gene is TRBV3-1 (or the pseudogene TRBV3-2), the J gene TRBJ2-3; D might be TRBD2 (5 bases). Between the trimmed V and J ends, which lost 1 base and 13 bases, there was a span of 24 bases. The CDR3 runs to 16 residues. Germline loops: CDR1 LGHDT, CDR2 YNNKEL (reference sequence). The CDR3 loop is CASSQVFTRRWSSEYF. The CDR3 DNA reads TGTGCCAGCAGCCAAGTTTTCACCCGGAGGTGGTCTTCGGAGTATTTT.

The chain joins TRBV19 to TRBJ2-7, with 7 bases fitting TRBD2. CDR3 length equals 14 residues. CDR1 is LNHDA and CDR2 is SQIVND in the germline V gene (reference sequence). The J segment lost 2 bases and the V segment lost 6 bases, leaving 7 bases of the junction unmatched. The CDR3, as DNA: TGTGCCAGTAGGGGAGGGCCCGACGCCTACGAGCAGTACTTC. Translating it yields CASRGGPDAYEQYF.

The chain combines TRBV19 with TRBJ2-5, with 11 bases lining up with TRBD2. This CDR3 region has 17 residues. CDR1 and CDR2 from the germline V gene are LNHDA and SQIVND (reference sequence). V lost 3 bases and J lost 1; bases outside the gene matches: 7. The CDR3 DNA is TGTGCCAGTAGTATGAACCCCGGACTAGCGGGCCAAGAGACCCAGTACTTC. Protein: CASSMNPGLAGQETQYF.

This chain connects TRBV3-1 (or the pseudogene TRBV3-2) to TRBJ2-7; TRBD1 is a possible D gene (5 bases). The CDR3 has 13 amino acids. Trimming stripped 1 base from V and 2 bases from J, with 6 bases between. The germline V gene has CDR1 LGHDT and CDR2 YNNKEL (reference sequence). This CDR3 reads CASSQGGPYEQYF. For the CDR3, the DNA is TGTGCCAGCAGCCAAGGGGGCCCCTACGAGCAGTACTTC.

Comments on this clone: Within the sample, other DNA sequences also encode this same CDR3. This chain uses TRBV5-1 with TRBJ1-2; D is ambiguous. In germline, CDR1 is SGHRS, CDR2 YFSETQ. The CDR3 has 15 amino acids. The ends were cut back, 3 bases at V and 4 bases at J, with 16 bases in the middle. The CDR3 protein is CASSSQPTEIYGYTF. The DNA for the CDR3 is TGCGCCAGCAGCTCGCAACCGACGGAGATCTATGGCTACACCTTC.

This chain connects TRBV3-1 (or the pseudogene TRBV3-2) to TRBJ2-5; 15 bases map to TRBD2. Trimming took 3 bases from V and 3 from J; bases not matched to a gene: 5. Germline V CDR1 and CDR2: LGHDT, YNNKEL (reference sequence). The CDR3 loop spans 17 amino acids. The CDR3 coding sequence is TGTGCCAGCAGCCAGCTCGGGACTAGCGGGGGGAAAGAGACCCAGTACTTC. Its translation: CASSQLGTSGGKETQYF.

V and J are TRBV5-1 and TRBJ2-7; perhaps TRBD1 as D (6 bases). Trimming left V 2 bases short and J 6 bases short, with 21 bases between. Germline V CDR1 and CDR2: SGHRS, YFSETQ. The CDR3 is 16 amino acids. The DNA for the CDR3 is TGCGCCAGCAGCTTCGGGGCTGGACAGTTAAAATCCGAGCAGTACTTC. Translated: CASSFGAGQLKSEQYF.

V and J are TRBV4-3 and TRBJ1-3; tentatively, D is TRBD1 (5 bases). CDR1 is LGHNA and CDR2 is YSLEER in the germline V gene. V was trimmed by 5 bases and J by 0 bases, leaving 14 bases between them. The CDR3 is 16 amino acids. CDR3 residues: CASSSQTGLSGNTIYF. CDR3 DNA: TGCGCCAGCAGCTCTCAAACAGGCCTCTCTGGAAACACCATATATTTT.

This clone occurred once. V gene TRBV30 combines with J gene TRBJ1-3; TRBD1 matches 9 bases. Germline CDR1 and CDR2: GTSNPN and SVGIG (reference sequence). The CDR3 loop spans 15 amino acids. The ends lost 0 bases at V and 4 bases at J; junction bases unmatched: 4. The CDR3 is CAWSVRGTGGNTIYF. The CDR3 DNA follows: TGTGCCTGGAGTGTACGAGGGACAGGGGGAAACACCATATATTTT.

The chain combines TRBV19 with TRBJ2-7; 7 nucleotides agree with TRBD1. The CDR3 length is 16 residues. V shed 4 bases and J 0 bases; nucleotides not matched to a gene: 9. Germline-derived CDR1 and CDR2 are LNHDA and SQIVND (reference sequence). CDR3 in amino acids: CASSKGDRLISYEQYF. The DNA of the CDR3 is TGTGCCAGTAGTAAGGGGGACAGACTCATCTCCTACGAGCAGTACTTC.

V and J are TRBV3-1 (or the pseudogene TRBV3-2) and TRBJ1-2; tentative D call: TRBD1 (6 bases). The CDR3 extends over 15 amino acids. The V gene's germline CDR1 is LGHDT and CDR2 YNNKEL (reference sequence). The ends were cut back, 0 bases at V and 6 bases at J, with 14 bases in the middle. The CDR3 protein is CASSQDTGAGDGYTF. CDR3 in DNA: TGTGCCAGCAGCCAAGATACTGGGGCAGGGGATGGCTACACCTTC.

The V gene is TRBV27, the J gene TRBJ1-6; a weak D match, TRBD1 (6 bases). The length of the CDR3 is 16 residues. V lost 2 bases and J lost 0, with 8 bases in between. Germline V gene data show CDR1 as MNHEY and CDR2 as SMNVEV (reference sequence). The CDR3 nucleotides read TGTGCCAGCAGTTTACAGGGGAACTCCTATAATTCACCCCTCCACTTT. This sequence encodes CASSLQGNSYNSPLHF.

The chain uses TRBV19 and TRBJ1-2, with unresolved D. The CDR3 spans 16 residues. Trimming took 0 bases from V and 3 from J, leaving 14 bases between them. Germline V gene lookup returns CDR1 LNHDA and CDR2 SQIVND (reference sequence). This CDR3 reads CASSIEPVAGYYGYTF. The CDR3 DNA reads TGTGCCAGTAGTATAGAACCCGTGGCGGGTTACTATGGCTACACCTTC.

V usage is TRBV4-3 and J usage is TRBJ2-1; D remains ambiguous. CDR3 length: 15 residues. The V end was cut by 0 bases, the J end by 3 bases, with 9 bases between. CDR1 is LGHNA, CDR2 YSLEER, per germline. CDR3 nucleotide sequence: TGCGCCAGCAGCCAAGACAGGCTTCTCTACAATGAGCAGTTCTTC. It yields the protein CASSQDRLLYNEQFF.

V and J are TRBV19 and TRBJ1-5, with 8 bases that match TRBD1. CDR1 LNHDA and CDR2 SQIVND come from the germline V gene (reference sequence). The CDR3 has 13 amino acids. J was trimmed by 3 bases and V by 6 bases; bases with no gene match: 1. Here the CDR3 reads CASRTGVNQPQHF. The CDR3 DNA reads TGTGCCAGTAGGACAGGGGTCAATCAGCCCCAGCATTTT.

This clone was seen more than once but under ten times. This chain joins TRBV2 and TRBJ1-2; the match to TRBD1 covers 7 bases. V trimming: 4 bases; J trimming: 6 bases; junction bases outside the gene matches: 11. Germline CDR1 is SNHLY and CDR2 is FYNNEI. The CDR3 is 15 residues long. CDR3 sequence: CASSGYQGQGDGYTF. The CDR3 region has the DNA TGTGCCAGCAGTGGATATCAAGGGCAGGGGGATGGCTACACCTTC.

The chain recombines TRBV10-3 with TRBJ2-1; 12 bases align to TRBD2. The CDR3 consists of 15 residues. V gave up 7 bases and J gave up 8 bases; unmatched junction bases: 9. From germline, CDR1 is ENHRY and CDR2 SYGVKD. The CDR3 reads CAITEGTSGPHEQFF. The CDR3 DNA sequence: TGTGCCATCACCGAGGGGACTAGCGGGCCCCATGAGCAGTTCTTC.

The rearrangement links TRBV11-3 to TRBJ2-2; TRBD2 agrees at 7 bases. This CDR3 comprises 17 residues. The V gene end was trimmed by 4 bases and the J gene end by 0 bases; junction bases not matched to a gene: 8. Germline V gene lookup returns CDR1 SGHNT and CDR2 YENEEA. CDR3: CASSSMGSGANTGELFF. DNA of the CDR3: TGTGCCAGCAGCTCCATGGGAAGCGGGGCGAACACCGGGGAGCTGTTTTTT.

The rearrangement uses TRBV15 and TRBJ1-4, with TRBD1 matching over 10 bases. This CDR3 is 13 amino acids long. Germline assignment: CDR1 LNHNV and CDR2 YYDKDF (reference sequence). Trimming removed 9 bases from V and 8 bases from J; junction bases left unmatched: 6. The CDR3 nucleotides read TGTGCCACAAGACAGGGGGCCGTGGAAAAACTGTTTTTT. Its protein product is CATRQGAVEKLFF.